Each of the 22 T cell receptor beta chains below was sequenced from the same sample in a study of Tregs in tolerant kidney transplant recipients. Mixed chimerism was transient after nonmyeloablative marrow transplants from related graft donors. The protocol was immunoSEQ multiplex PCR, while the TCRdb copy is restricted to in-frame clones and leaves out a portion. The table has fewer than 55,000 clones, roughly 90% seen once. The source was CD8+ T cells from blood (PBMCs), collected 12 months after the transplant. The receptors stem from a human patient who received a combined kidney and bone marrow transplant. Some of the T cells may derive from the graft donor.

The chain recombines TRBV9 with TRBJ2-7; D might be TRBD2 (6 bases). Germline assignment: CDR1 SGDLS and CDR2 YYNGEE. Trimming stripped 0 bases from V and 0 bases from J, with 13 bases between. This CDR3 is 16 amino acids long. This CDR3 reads CASSVVDREFSYEQYF. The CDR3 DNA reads TGTGCCAGCAGCGTAGTTGATCGGGAGTTCTCCTACGAGCAGTACTTC.

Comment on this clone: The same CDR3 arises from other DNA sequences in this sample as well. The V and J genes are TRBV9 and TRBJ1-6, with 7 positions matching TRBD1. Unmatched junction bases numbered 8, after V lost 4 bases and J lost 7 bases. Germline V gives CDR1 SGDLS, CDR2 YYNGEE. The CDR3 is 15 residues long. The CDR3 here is CASSFRQGDNSPLHF. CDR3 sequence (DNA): TGTGCCAGCAGCTTTCGACAGGGAGACAATTCACCCCTCCACTTT.

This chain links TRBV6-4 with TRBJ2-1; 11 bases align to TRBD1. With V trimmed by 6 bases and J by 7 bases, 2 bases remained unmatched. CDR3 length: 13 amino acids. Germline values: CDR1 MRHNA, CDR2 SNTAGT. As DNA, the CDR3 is TGTGCCAGCAGGGACAGGGGGCAGAATGAGCAGTTCTTC. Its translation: CASRDRGQNEQFF.

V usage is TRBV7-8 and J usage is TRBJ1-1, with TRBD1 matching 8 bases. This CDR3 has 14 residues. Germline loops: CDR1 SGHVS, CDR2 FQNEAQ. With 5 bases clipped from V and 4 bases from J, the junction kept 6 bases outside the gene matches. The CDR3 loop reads CASSESTGGTEAFF. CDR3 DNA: TGTGCCAGCAGCGAATCTACAGGGGGCACTGAAGCTTTCTTT.

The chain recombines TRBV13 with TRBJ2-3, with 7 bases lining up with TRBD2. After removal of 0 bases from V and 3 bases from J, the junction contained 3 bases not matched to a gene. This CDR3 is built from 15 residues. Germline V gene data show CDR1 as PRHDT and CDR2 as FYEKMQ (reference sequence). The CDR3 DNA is TGTGCCAGCAGCTTAGGGCGGGGGAATACAGATACGCAGTATTTT. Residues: CASSLGRGNTDTQYF.

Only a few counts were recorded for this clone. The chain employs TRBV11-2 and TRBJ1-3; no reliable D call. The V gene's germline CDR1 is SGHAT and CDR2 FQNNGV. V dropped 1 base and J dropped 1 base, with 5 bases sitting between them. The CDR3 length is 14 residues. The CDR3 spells CASSLVTSGNTIYF. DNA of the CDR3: TGTGCCAGCAGCTTAGTGACATCTGGAAACACCATATATTTT.

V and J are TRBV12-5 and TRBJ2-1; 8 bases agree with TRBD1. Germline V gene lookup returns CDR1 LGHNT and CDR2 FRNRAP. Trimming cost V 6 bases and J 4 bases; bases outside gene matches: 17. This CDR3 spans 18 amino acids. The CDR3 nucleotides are TGTGCTAGTGGGAGAACGGCAGGGGGCGCGGTTTTTTACAATGAGCAGTTCTTC. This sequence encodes CASGRTAGGAVFYNEQFF.

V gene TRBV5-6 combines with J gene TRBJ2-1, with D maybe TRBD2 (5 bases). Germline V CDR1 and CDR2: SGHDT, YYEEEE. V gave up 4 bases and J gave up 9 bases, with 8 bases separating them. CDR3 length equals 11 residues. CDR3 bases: TGTGCCAGCAGCCCGGGGAGTGAGCAGTTCTTC. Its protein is CASSPGSEQFF.

CDR3 sequence reads: CASSSPGTGGGYEQYF. CDR3 coding DNA: TGTGCCAGCAGTTCCCCCGGGACAGGGGGTGGCTACGAGCAGTACTTC. The chain is built from TRBV6-5 and TRBJ2-7; 11 bases map to TRBD1. The J segment lost 3 bases and the V segment lost 4 bases, leaving 8 bases of the junction unmatched. The CDR3 is 16 residues long. CDR1 and CDR2 from the germline V gene are MNHEY and SVGAGI.

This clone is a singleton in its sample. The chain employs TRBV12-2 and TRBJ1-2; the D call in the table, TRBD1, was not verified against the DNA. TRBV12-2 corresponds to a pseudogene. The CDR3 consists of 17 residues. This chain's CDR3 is CASRLVWAPRKTYGYTF. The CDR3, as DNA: TGTGCAAGTCGCTTAGTTTGGGCTCCACGAAAGACCTATGGCTACACCTTC.

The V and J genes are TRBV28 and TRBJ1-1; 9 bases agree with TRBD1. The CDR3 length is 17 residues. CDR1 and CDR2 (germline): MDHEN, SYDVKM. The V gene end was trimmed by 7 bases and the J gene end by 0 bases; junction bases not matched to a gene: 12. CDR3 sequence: CASTPGTGWRLNTEAFF. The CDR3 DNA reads TGTGCCAGCACCCCCGGGACAGGGTGGAGACTGAACACTGAAGCTTTCTTT.

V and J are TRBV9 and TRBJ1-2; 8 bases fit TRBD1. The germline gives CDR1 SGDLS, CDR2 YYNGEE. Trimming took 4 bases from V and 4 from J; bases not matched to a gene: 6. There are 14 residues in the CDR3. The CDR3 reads CASSPPDRAYGYTF. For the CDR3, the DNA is TGTGCCAGCAGCCCCCCGGACAGGGCCTATGGCTACACCTTC.

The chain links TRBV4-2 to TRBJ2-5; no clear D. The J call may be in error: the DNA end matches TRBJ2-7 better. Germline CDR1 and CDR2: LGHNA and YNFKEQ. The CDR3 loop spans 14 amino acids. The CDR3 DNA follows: TGTGCCAGCAGCCGGGTAATTAGCTCCTACGAGCAGTACTTC. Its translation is CASSRVISSYEQYF.

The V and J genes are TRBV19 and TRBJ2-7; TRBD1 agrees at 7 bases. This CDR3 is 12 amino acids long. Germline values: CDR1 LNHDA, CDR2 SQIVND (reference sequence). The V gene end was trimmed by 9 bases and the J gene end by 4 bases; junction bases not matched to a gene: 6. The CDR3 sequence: CASGTEGYEQYF. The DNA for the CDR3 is TGTGCCAGCGGGACAGAAGGTTACGAGCAGTACTTC. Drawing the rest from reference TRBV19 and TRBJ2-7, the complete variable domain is DGGITQSPKYLFRKEGQNVTLSCEQNLNHDAMYWYRQDPGQGLRLIYYSQIVNDFQKGDIAEGYSVSREKKESFPLTVTSAQKNPTAFYLCASGTEGYEQYFGPGTRLTVT.

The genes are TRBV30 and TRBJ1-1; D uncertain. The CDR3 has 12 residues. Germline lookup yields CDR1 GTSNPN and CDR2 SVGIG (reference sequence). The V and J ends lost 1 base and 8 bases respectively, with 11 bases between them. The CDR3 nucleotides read TGTGCCTGGAGTGGTCCAGGTTTCGAAGCTTTCTTT. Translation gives CAWSGPGFEAFF.

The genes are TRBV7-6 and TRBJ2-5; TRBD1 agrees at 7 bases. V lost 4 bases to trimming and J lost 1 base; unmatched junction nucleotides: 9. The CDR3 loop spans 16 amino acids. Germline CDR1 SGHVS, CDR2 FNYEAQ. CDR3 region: CASSSGQAYIQETQYF. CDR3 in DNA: TGTGCCAGCAGCTCAGGACAGGCTTATATCCAAGAGACCCAGTACTTC.

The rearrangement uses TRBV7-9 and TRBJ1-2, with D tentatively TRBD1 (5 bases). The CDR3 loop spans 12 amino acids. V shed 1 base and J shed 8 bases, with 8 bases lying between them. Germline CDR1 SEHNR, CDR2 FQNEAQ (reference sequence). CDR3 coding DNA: TGTGCCAGCAGCTTAGGGGGCTGGGGCTACACCTTC. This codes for CASSLGGWGYTF.

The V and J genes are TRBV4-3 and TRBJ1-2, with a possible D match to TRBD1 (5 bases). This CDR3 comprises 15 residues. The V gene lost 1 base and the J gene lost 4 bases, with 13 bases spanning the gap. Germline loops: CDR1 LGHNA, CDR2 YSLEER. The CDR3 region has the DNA TGCGCCAGCAGCCAAGTCGGGGGGTTTACCTATGGCTACACCTTC. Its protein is CASSQVGGFTYGYTF.

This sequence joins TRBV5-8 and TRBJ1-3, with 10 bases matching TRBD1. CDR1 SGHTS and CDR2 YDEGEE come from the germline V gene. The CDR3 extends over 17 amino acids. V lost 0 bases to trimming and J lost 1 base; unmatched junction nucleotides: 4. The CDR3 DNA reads TGTGCCAGCAGCTTGGAGGAGGGACAGGGGTCTGGAAACACCATATATTTT. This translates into CASSLEEGQGSGNTIYF.

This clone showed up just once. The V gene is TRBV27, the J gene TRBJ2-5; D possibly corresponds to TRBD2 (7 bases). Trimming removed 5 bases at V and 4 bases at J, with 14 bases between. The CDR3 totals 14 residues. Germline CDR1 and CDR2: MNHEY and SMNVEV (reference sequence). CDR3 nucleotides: TGTGCCAGCAGTCTTCTCGGGGGGCGAGAGACCCAGTACTTC. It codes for CASSLLGGRETQYF.

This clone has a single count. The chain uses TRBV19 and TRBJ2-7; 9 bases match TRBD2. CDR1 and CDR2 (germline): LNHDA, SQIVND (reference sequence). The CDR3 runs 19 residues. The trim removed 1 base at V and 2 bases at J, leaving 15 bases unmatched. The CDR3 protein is CASSIGGLSGRKPAYEQYF. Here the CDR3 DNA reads TGTGCCAGTAGTATAGGGGGGCTAAGCGGGAGGAAACCCGCCTACGAGCAGTACTTC. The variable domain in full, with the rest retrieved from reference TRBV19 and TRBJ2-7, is DGGITQSPKYLFRKEGQNVTLSCEQNLNHDAMYWYRQDPGQGLRLIYYSQIVNDFQKGDIAEGYSVSREKKESFPLTVTSAQKNPTAFYLCASSIGGLSGRKPAYEQYFGPGTRLTVT.

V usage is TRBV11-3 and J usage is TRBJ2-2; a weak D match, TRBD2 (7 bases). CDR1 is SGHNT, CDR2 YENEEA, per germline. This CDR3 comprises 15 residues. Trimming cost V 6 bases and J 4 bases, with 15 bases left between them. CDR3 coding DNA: TGTGCCAGCAGTTCTAACAGGGAGGGCACCGGGGAGCTGTTTTTT. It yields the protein CASSSNREGTGELFF.